Listed below are T cell receptor beta chains from one sample, sequenced in a study of blood T cell repertoires in COVID-19. Sequencing was performed with immunoSEQ multiplex PCR; in TCRdb, only in-frame clones are kept and a portion is missing. Of around 250,000 clones listed, around 85% are singletons. The sequenced sample consisted of PBMCs or T cells enriched from blood (not recorded which). These receptors all come from a woman between 50 and 59 years old who had recovered from COVID-19. CDR3s include the opening cysteine and the closing phenylalanine or tryptophan. D genes are given only for firm matches. Clone sizes are given selectively: once, few, many, or a class where the clone is expanded.

length	D	size	V	J	CDR3	DNA
17	TRBD1	.	TRBV4-1	TRBJ2-1	CASSRSGQGVSYNEQFF	TGCGCCAGCAGCCGGTCTGGACAGGGAGTTTCCTACAATGAGCAGTTCTTC
15	TRBD2	.	TRBV9	TRBJ2-7	CASSRGATSGSQQYF	TGTGCCAGCAGCAGAGGAGCGACTAGCGGGAGTCAGCAGTACTTC
15	.	.	TRBV28	TRBJ2-7	CASTLASGVSYEQYF	TGTGCCAGCACCCTGGCTTCCGGGGTCTCCTACGAGCAGTACTTC
16	TRBD1	few	TRBV24-1	TRBJ2-5	CATSDNRGLSQETQYF	TGTGCCACCAGTGACAACAGGGGGCTCAGCCAAGAGACCCAGTACTTC
17	TRBD1	.	TRBV28	TRBJ1-5	CASSFDPGQGNDQPQHF	TGTGCCAGCAGTTTCGACCCCGGACAGGGGAATGATCAGCCCCAGCATTTT
15	.	.	TRBV27	TRBJ2-2	CASSFTGPNTGELFF	TGTGCCAGCAGTTTTACAGGGCCGAACACCGGGGAGCTGTTTTTT
13	.	.	TRBV28	TRBJ1-5	CASSLGGAQPQHF	TGTGCCAGCAGTTTAGGGGGGGCGCAGCCCCAGCATTTT
13	.	once	TRBV6-5	TRBJ2-5	CASIGGDRPLQYF	TGTGCCAGCATCGGAGGGGACAGACCTCTTCAGTACTTC
15	.	.	TRBV3-1/TRBV3-2	TRBJ2-3	CASSQDRGFTDTQYF	TGTGCCAGCAGCCAAGATCGGGGATTCACAGATACGCAGTATTTT
14	.	once	TRBV7-8	TRBJ1-1	CASSFATGNTEAFF	TGTGCCAGCAGCTTCGCGACGGGGAACACTGAAGCTTTCTTT
16	.	.	TRBV27	TRBJ2-7	CASRRRLGRGSYEQYF	TGTGCCAGCAGAAGGCGTTTGGGGCGGGGCTCCTACGAGCAGTACTTC
11	.	once	TRBV20-1	TRBJ1-1	CSAAQGTEAFF	TGCAGTGCGGCGCAGGGGACTGAAGCTTTCTTT
11	.	.	TRBV19	TRBJ2-7	CATLSGYEQYF	TGTGCCACCCTTAGCGGCTACGAGCAGTACTTC
14	.	.	TRBV3-1/TRBV3-2	TRBJ1-5	CASSLRGGRQPQHF	TGTGCCAGCAGCCTCAGAGGGGGTCGGCAGCCCCAGCATTTT
14	.	once	TRBV5-4	TRBJ2-1	CASSLEQPYNEQFF	TGTGCCAGCAGCTTGGAACAGCCTTACAATGAGCAGTTCTTC
15	TRBD1	.	TRBV3-1/TRBV3-2	TRBJ1-6	CASSQVQGGDSPLHF	TGTGCCAGCAGCCAAGTACAAGGGGGCGATTCACCCCTCCACTTT
14	TRBD1	.	TRBV29-1	TRBJ2-3	CSVGGQGRTDTQYF	TGCAGCGTTGGAGGACAGGGTCGCACAGATACGCAGTATTTT
13	.	.	TRBV7-9	TRBJ1-1	CASSLQGDTEAFF	TGTGCCAGCAGCTTACAGGGTGACACTGAAGCTTTCTTT
15	TRBD1	.	TRBV5-1	TRBJ1-1	CASSLEGTVNTEAFF	TGCGCCAGCAGCTTGGAGGGGACAGTGAACACTGAAGCTTTCTTT
16	.	.	TRBV7-9	TRBJ1-5	CASSQAGGAVNQPQHF	TGTGCCAGCAGCCAAGCGGGGGGGGCAGTCAATCAGCCCCAGCATTTT
15	.	.	TRBV3-1/TRBV3-2	TRBJ1-5	CASSQSQGMGQPQHF	TGTGCCAGCAGCCAATCCCAGGGGATGGGTCAGCCCCAGCATTTT
15	.	.	TRBV27	TRBJ1-1	CASSPRGHMNTEAFF	TGTGCCAGCAGTCCCCGGGGACACATGAACACTGAAGCTTTCTTT
15	.	.	TRBV10-3	TRBJ2-1	CAISEGGALVNEQFF	TGTGCCATCAGTGAGGGGGGGGCGCTGGTTAATGAGCAGTTCTTC
11	TRBD1	.	TRBV12-3/TRBV12-4	TRBJ2-1	CASTQQGATFF	TGTGCCAGCACCCAACAGGGGGCGACGTTCTTC
15	TRBD1	few	TRBV28	TRBJ2-7	CASRNPGQLSYEQYF	TGTGCCAGCAGAAATCCGGGACAGCTTTCCTACGAGCAGTACTTC
18	TRBD2	few	TRBV6-4	TRBJ2-7	CASSEAGLAGVYSYEQYF	TGTGCCAGCAGTGAAGCGGGACTAGCGGGAGTGTACTCCTACGAGCAGTACTTC
15	TRBD2	.	TRBV5-1	TRBJ2-2	CASSPSGITTGELFF	TGCGCCAGCAGCCCTAGCGGGATCACGACCGGGGAGCTGTTTTTT
15	.	few	TRBV5-4	TRBJ1-4	CASSLYGTRGEKLFF	TGTGCCAGCAGCCTTTACGGGACTCGGGGGGAAAAACTGTTTTTT
14	.	.	TRBV19	TRBJ2-1	CASSNGNSYNEQFF	TGTGCCAGTAGCAACGGTAACTCCTACAATGAGCAGTTCTTC
14	.	.	TRBV27	TRBJ1-2	CASSLTRQDYGYTF	TGTGCCAGCAGTTTAACCCGACAGGACTATGGCTACACCTTC
20	TRBD2	.	TRBV7-4	TRBJ2-1	CASSLVGTSGKKSSYNEQFF	TGTGCCAGCAGCTTAGTAGGGACTAGCGGTAAAAAAAGCTCCTACAATGAGCAGTTCTTC
15	TRBD1	few	TRBV2	TRBJ1-1	CASRRTGTRNTEAFF	TGTGCCAGCAGGAGGACAGGGACCAGGAACACTGAAGCTTTCTTT
16	TRBD2	.	TRBV3-1/TRBV3-2	TRBJ2-3	CASSQGAGGITNTQYF	TGTGCCAGCAGCCAAGGGGCGGGAGGGATCACAAATACGCAGTATTTT
19	TRBD2	.	TRBV19	TRBJ2-1	CASSIEGRASGRAYYEQFF	TGTGCCAGTAGTATTGAGGGAAGAGCTAGCGGGAGGGCTTACTATGAGCAGTTCTTC
15	.	.	TRBV4-1	TRBJ2-7	CASSQDNQATYEQYF	TGCGCCAGCAGCCAAGATAATCAGGCAACCTACGAGCAGTACTTC
14	.	.	TRBV10-2	TRBJ1-3	CASIQAESGNTIYF	TGCGCCAGCATCCAGGCAGAGTCCGGAAACACCATATATTTT
15	TRBD1	.	TRBV9	TRBJ1-5	CASSAGTGINQPQHF	TGTGCCAGCAGCGCCGGGACAGGGATCAATCAGCCCCAGCATTTT
13	TRBD1	.	TRBV28	TRBJ2-1	CASSRDDRDEQFF	TGTGCCAGCAGCCGGGACGACAGGGATGAGCAGTTCTTC
14	TRBD2	.	TRBV29-1	TRBJ2-3	CSVERASGADTQYF	TGCAGCGTTGAGAGGGCTAGCGGAGCAGATACGCAGTATTTT
11	.	.	TRBV11-2	TRBJ2-3	CASSHRDTQYF	TGTGCCAGCAGCCACAGAGATACGCAGTATTTT
14	TRBD2	.	TRBV11-1	TRBJ2-3	CASKIAGGPNTQYF	TGTGCCAGCAAGATAGCGGGAGGGCCGAATACGCAGTATTTT
12	.	.	TRBV25-1	TRBJ2-7	CASSLGAYEQYF	TGTGCCAGCAGTCTGGGAGCCTACGAGCAGTACTTC
18	TRBD1	.	TRBV7-8	TRBJ1-2	CASSPSIRTGGVNYGYTF	TGTGCCAGCAGCCCCTCCATTAGGACAGGGGGCGTTAACTATGGCTACACCTTC
14	.	.	TRBV10-3	TRBJ1-5	CAISEWQDKGPQHF	TGTGCCATCAGTGAGTGGCAGGACAAGGGGCCCCAGCATTTT
13	.	.	TRBV27	TRBJ1-1	CASSLSLHTEAFF	TGTGCCAGCAGTTTGAGTCTGCACACTGAAGCTTTCTTT
17	TRBD2	.	TRBV3-1/TRBV3-2	TRBJ2-3	CASSPWTSGTSTDTQYF	TGTGCCAGCAGCCCTTGGACTAGCGGAACTAGCACAGATACGCAGTATTTT
15	TRBD2	few	TRBV6-5	TRBJ2-3	CASIFLSGKVDTQYF	TGTGCCAGCATCTTTCTTAGCGGGAAAGTGGATACGCAGTATTTT
13	.	.	TRBV19	TRBJ1-4	CASSIDLEEKLFF	TGTGCCAGTAGTATAGATCTCGAGGAAAAACTGTTTTTT
13	.	.	TRBV28	TRBJ1-2	CASSRSGSYGYTF	TGTGCCAGCAGTCGAAGCGGGTCCTATGGCTACACCTTC
13	.	.	TRBV27	TRBJ2-7	CASSGDSSYEQYF	TGTGCCAGCAGCGGCGACTCGTCCTACGAGCAGTACTTC
16	TRBD1	.	TRBV28	TRBJ2-1	CASSLSPTGGRNEQFF	TGTGCCAGCAGTTTGTCGCCGACAGGGGGCAGGAATGAGCAGTTCTTC
15	TRBD1	.	TRBV4-1	TRBJ1-3	CASSHNRGPGNTIYF	TGCGCCAGCAGCCACAACAGGGGGCCCGGAAACACCATATATTTT
15	.	.	TRBV29-1	TRBJ1-4	CSVELYGATNEKLFF	TGCAGCGTTGAACTTTACGGTGCAACTAATGAAAAACTGTTTTTT
17	TRBD1	.	TRBV10-3	TRBJ2-1	CAISELPGQGAFYEQFF	TGTGCCATCAGTGAATTGCCAGGACAGGGGGCTTTCTATGAGCAGTTCTTC
17	TRBD2	.	TRBV5-1	TRBJ2-1	CASSLGGGLAGYNEQFF	TGCGCCAGCAGCTTGGGAGGGGGACTAGCGGGCTACAATGAGCAGTTCTTC
14	.	.	TRBV28	TRBJ1-4	CAGMGGGTNEKLFF	TGTGCCGGAATGGGTGGCGGAACTAATGAAAAACTGTTTTTT
15	.	once	TRBV5-4	TRBJ2-1	CASSPRGLTYNEQFF	TGTGCCAGCAGCCCCAGGGGACTAACCTACAATGAGCAGTTCTTC
15	.	few	TRBV5-6	TRBJ1-1	CASTPTGSWYTEAFF	TGTGCCAGCACCCCTACAGGGAGTTGGTACACTGAAGCTTTCTTT
13	.	.	TRBV12-3/TRBV12-4	TRBJ1-1	CASRTAGNTEAFF	TGTGCCAGCAGGACAGCGGGAAACACTGAAGCTTTCTTT
15	.	.	TRBV7-9	TRBJ1-1	CASSLVGRLNTEAFF	TGTGCCAGCAGCTTAGTGGGCAGGCTGAACACTGAAGCTTTCTTT